The 19 T cell receptor beta chains below were found in one sample sequenced in a study of blood T cell repertoires in COVID-19. TCRdb's copy holds only in-frame clones and misses some; the assay was immunoSEQ multiplex PCR. The sample includes about 110,000 clones, 65% to 75% of them seen just once. Specimen: peripheral blood. The receptors shown here come from a human donor with acute or convalescent COVID-19. The donor label of this sample is uncertain.

The J gene is TRBJ2-5, the V gene TRBV9; no reliable D call. The CDR3 has 13 residues. The V end lost 0 bases, the J end lost 2 bases, and 5 bases lay between the germline ends. From germline, CDR1 is SGDLS and CDR2 YYNGEE. In DNA form, the CDR3 reads TGTGCCAGCAGCGTAGGAGTTCAAGAGACCCAGTACTTC. Protein sequence: CASSVGVQETQYF.

This chain joins TRBV25-1 and TRBJ1-1; no clear D gene. The CDR3 has 17 residues. Germline-derived CDR1 and CDR2 are MGHDK and SYGVNS. With 7 bases removed from V and 5 bases from J, the gap between germline ends came to 26 bases. The CDR3 DNA reads as TGTGCCAGCACCATGTTTCCCGGCAGGTGCGCAAGGACTGAAGCTTTCTTT. It yields the protein CASTMFPGRCARTEAFF.

V usage is TRBV5-1 and J usage is TRBJ1-6, with D possibly matching TRBD1 (6 bases). The CDR3 loop spans 14 amino acids. V gave up 1 base and J gave up 10 bases, with 12 bases separating them. Germline values: CDR1 SGHRS, CDR2 YFSETQ. CDR3 nucleotides: TGCGCCAGCAGCTTGAGTGGGGGCGGGTCACCCCTCCACTTT. Protein product: CASSLSGGGSPLHF. Supplemented by reference TRBV5-1 and TRBJ1-6, the full variable domain reads KAGVTQTPRYLIKTRGQQVTLSCSPISGHRSVSWYQQTPGQGLQFLFEYFSETQRNKGNFPGRFSGRQFSNSRSEMNVSTLELGDSALYLCASSLSGGGSPLHFGNGTRLTVT.

The chain joins TRBV27 to TRBJ2-7, with 8 bases fitting TRBD2. The V and J ends lost 6 bases and 7 bases, in that order; junction bases with no gene match: 8. The CDR3 runs to 13 residues. Germline CDR1 reads MNHEY; CDR2 reads SMNVEV (reference sequence). The CDR3 reads CASSDSGVGEQYV. The CDR3 nucleotides read TGTGCCAGCAGCGATAGCGGGGTCGGGGAGCAGTACGTC.

The rearrangement uses TRBV24-1 and TRBJ2-7; the D is unclear. V was clipped by 9 bases and J by 7 bases, with 9 bases between them. Per the germline V gene, CDR1 is KGHDR and CDR2 is SFDVKD. CDR3 length equals 10 residues. The CDR3 is CATDPREQYV. CDR3 nucleotides: TGTGCCACCGACCCCAGGGAGCAGTACGTC.

The sample holds one count of this clone. The chain couples TRBV5-4 to TRBJ2-6; weak D call: TRBD2 (6 bases). The CDR3 contains 15 residues. Trimming cost V 0 bases and J 4 bases, with 8 bases left between them. The germline V gene has CDR1 SGHNT and CDR2 YYREEE (reference sequence). CDR3 coding DNA: TGTGCCAGCAGCTTGGACCTAGCGGGGGCCAACGTCCTGACTTTC. Translated: CASSLDLAGANVLTF.

This chain uses TRBV9 with TRBJ1-4, with 7 bases aligning to TRBD1. The V gene's germline CDR1 is SGDLS and CDR2 YYNGEE. The CDR3 is 14 residues long. Trimming cost V 5 bases and J 2 bases; bases outside gene matches: 3. The CDR3 region has the DNA TGTGCCAGCAGTGCACAGGGGACTAATGAAAAACTGTTTTTT. As protein: CASSAQGTNEKLFF.

The chain employs TRBV18 and TRBJ2-2; tentatively, D is TRBD2 (5 bases). This CDR3 is 15 amino acids long. Germline CDR1 and CDR2: KGHSH and LQKENI. Trimming took 5 bases from V and 3 from J, leaving 13 bases between them. In nucleotides, the CDR3 is TGTGCCAGCTCAGAGGTAGCGTCGTACACCGGGGAGCTGTTTTTT. Translating it yields CASSEVASYTGELFF.

The gene calls are TRBV23-1 and TRBJ1-2; possible D gene TRBD1, 5 bases. TRBV23-1 belongs to the ORF category, with a function that is uncertain. This CDR3 is built from 13 residues. V gave up 4 bases and J gave up 4 bases, with 10 bases separating them. The CDR3: CASSLRQPYGYTF. CDR3 in DNA: TGCGCCAGCAGTCTTCGACAGCCCTATGGCTACACCTTC.

The V call is TRBV18, the J call TRBJ2-5, with 8 nucleotides matching TRBD1. The trim removed 2 bases at V and 2 bases at J, leaving 4 bases unmatched. The CDR3 is 15 amino acids. Germline CDR1 KGHSH, CDR2 LQKENI. The CDR3 reads CASSPGQGKQETQYF. CDR3 nucleotide sequence: TGTGCCAGCTCACCAGGACAGGGAAAACAAGAGACCCAGTACTTC. Variable domain in full (rest from reference TRBV18 and TRBJ2-5): NAGVMQNPRHLVRRRGQEARLRCSPMKGHSHVYWYRQLPEEGLKFMVYLQKENIIDESGMPKERFSAEFPKEGPSILRIQQVVRGDSAAYFCASSPGQGKQETQYFGPGTRLLVL.

This chain links TRBV6-5 with TRBJ1-1; D remains ambiguous. Germline assignment: CDR1 MNHEY and CDR2 SVGAGI. This CDR3 region has 15 residues. V was shortened by 0 bases and J by 6 bases, with 14 bases between the two germline ends. CDR3 nucleotide sequence: TGTGCCAGCAGTTACTCGACGGCGGGGTGGCCTGAAGCTTTCTTT. Its translation is CASSYSTAGWPEAFF.

This clone was seen at least ten times. V usage is TRBV7-8 and J usage is TRBJ1-2; 8 bases match TRBD1. The junction had 6 bases not matched to a gene; V was cut back by 5 bases and J by 4 bases. The CDR3 totals 14 residues. Looked up from germline, CDR1 is SGHVS and CDR2 is FQNEAQ. The CDR3 nucleotides read TGTGCCAGCAGCCTATCCGGGACAGGCTATGGCTACACCTTC. This gives the protein CASSLSGTGYGYTF.

This chain joins TRBV6-4 and TRBJ1-5, with no clear D. This CDR3 has 14 residues. Germline V CDR1 and CDR2: MRHNA, SNTAGT. Trimming shortened V by 3 bases and J by 1 base, and 7 bases separated the two germline ends. CDR3 loop: CASSEEESNQPQHF. DNA for the CDR3: TGTGCCAGCAGTGAAGAGGAGAGCAATCAGCCCCAGCATTTT.

This clone was seen a few times. This chain uses TRBV2 with TRBJ2-2; possible D gene TRBD1, 5 bases. CDR3 length equals 14 residues. The ends were cut back, 7 bases at V and 5 bases at J, with 14 bases in the middle. The germline CDR1 and CDR2 sequences are SNHLY and FYNNEI. As DNA, the CDR3 is TGTGCCAGCACCCTCGTGGGGCGAACCGGGGAGCTGTTTTTT. It codes for CASTLVGRTGELFF. Supplemented by reference TRBV2 and TRBJ2-2, the full variable domain reads EPEVTQTPSHQVTQMGQEVILRCVPISNHLYFYWYRQILGQKVEFLVSFYNNEISEKSEIFDDQFSVERPDGSNFTLKIRSTKLEDSAMYFCASTLVGRTGELFFGEGSRLTVL.

The rearrangement joins TRBV27 to TRBJ1-1; 7 bases agree with TRBD1. Trimming cost V 1 base and J 8 bases; bases outside gene matches: 7. CDR1 and CDR2 from the germline V gene are MNHEY and SMNVEV (reference sequence). This CDR3 is built from 14 residues. The CDR3 reads CASSLLTGPSEAFF. The CDR3 nucleotides are TGTGCCAGCAGTTTATTGACAGGGCCCAGCGAAGCTTTCTTT.

This sequence joins TRBV19 and TRBJ2-1; 7 bases map to TRBD2. Trimming took 5 bases from V and 4 from J; bases not matched to a gene: 8. The CDR3 consists of 15 residues. Germline lookup yields CDR1 LNHDA and CDR2 SQIVND (reference sequence). In nucleotides, the CDR3 is TGTGCCAGTAGTTGGGGAGGGGAGGGGTACAATGAGCAGTTCTTC. This translates into CASSWGGEGYNEQFF.

The sample holds one count of this clone. The V call is TRBV4-1, the J call TRBJ1-1; the match to TRBD1 covers 11 bases. CDR1 and CDR2 (germline): MGHRA, YSYEKL. CDR3 length equals 15 residues. J gave up 4 bases and V 4 bases, and 5 bases lay outside the gene matches. CDR3 in DNA: TGCGCCAGCAGCCTGGGACAGGGGGGGGCCACTGAAGCTTTCTTT. It codes for CASSLGQGGATEAFF.

The CDR3 bases are TGTGCCAGCAGCTTAGGGCAGGGGGCGTCAGGATCACCCCTCCACTTT. This sequence encodes CASSLGQGASGSPLHF. The rearrangement uses TRBV7-2 and TRBJ1-6; 8 bases are a match to TRBD1. The CDR3 is 16 amino acids. The germline V gene has CDR1 SGHTA and CDR2 FQGNSA. The V segment lost 1 base and the J segment 10 bases; nucleotides outside the gene matches: 9.

This clone has only a few counts. CDR3 region: CASSPRVRENTGELFF. The CDR3 DNA is TGTGCCAGCAGTCCCCGCGTGAGGGAAAACACCGGGGAGCTGTTTTTT. V gene TRBV7-8 combines with J gene TRBJ2-2; a weak D match, TRBD2 (5 bases). Germline V lookup: CDR1 SGHVS, CDR2 FQNEAQ. The CDR3 covers 16 residues. V shed 6 bases and J shed 2 bases, with 16 bases lying between them.